This T cell receptor beta chain comes out of a study of blood T cell repertoires in COVID-19. Study details: Collection of acute and convalescent COVID-19 samples took place in the United States, Italy and Spain. The analysed material was cDNA or gDNA that came from T cells, B-cell-depleted T cells, or PBMCs.

The V and J ends lost 5 bases and 0 bases respectively, with 20 bases between them. The CDR3 runs to 19 residues. The V gene's germline CDR1 is SGHAT and CDR2 FQNNGV. Authors' analysis steps: The authors estimated nucleated cell counts from reference gene primer amplification. The method was immunoSEQ multiplex PCR; TCRdb's version includes in-frame clones alone and lacks a portion of them. Clonal size and the V and J genes are those of that table, whereas D and trimming came from the DNA. The repertoire holds about 180,000 clones, with around 86% as singletons. The origin of this receptor is a woman aged 25-40 years with active or convalescent COVID-19. The chain has TRBV11-2 and TRBJ1-6, with D possibly TRBD1 on 5 matching bases. The sample consisted of peripheral blood. The CDR3 DNA reads as TGTGCCAGCAGCCCGCATCCCACAGGCTCCAGCTCCTATAATTCACCCCTCCACTTT. Translating it yields CASSPHPTGSSSYNSPLHF.